The clone carrying this TCR beta chain has just a few counts. These data belong to a study of low-dose radiotherapy and immunotherapy resistance in tumors. Study in general: Each fraction given to Cohort 2 every two weeks delivered 1 Gy, and the total reached 13 Gy over 26 weeks.

Regarding time point: after trial treatment. Treatment defined: LDRT plus nivolumab, ipilimumab, low-dose cyclophosphamide and aspirin (RACIN trial). Donors received a regimen that comprised nivolumab, ipilimumab, aspirin, low-dose cyclophosphamide and low-dose radiotherapy. Eligibility required advanced solid tumors lacking tumor-infiltrating lymphocytes. With 7 bases clipped from V and 6 bases from J, the junction kept 10 bases outside the gene matches. Germline values: CDR1 SGHRS, CDR2 YFSETQ. The CDR3 is made up of 14 amino acids. Gene-specific TRAV and TRBV primers were used for first-strand cDNA, covering alpha and beta chains. TCRs underwent roughly 19 PCR cycles of amplification with a constant-region primer and V-primer adapter. TCRdb analysed the reads with MiXCR anew, one entry per CDR3 protein. In the table there are 100,000 or so distinct CDR3 sequences, less than 25% of which are singletons.

This sample comprised PBMCs, obtained after low-dose radiotherapy plus immunotherapy. The TCR comes from a male donor with prostate cancer. The J gene is TRBJ2-3, the V gene TRBV5-1, with 8 bases that match TRBD2. The DNA of the CDR3 is TGCGCCAGCCAGCTGGCGGGGGGTTCGGATACGCAGTATTTT. Translation: CASQLAGGSDTQYF.